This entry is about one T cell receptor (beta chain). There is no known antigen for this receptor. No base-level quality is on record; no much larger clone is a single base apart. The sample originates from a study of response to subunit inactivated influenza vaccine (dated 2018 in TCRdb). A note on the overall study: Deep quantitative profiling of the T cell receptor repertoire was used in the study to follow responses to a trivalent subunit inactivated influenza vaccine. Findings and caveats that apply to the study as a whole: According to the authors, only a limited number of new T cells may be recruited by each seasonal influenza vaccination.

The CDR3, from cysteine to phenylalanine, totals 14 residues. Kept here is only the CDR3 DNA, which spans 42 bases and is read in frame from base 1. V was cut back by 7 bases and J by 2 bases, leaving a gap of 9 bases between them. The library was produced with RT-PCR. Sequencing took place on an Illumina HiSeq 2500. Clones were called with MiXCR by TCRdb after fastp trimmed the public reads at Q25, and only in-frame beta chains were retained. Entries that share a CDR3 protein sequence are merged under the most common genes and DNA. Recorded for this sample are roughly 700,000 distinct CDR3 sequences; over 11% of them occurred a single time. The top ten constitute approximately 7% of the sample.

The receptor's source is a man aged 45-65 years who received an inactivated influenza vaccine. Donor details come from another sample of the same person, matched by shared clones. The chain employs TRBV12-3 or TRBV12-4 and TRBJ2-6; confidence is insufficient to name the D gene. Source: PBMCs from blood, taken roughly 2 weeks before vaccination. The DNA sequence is TGTGCCAGCAACAGTGGTGCTGGGGCCAACGTCCTGACTTTC. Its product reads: CASNSGAGANVLTF.